This TCR beta chain emerged from a study of T cells expressing NK-cell markers (dated by TCRdb to 2018 to 2020). Regarding the study in general: TCR beta-chain repertoires were profiled in sorted CD3+CD56+NKG2C+, CD3+CD56+NKG2C- and CD3+CD56-NKG2C+ T-cell subsets from several donors. Among the eight sequenced donors, seven were HCMV-seropositive and one was HCMV-seronegative. The study sequenced eight donors, all healthy volunteers chosen at random: three men and five women. Libraries were sequenced as 2 x 150 bp reads on Illumina HiSeq 2000/2500, MiSeq or NextSeq.

The study at large found these results: For about 6 donors, the dominant CD3+CD56+NKG2C+ clonotypes were among the top 10 CD8+ clonotypes and accounted for roughly 1.0-8% of CD8+ T cells. Those dominant clonotypes were again the most abundant among CD3+CD56-NKG2C+ cells in a few donors, at about 28.3-65%. Whether the expanded NKG2C-expressing T cell clones were specific for HCMV antigens remained unclear.

To determine HCMV serostatus, a commercial ELISA kit was used to detect HCMV-specific IgG in serum. Ficoll density gradient centrifugation was used to isolate peripheral blood mononuclear cells from blood. On this clonotype itself: The antigen this receptor binds is unknown.

The CDR3 measures 16 amino acids from cysteine to phenylalanine. No coding sequence is recorded. Taken from the germline V gene, the CDR1 and CDR2 loops are SGHVS and FQNEAQ. TCRdb records Illumina HiSeq 2000 as the sequencer. 5'RACE template switching, by which a universal primer site and unique molecular identifiers were added, was used to make TCR beta cDNA libraries. cDNA synthesis was primed from the TCR beta constant segment, followed by two successive PCR amplification steps. Under the source paper's analysis protocol: MIGEC was used to demultiplex reads and group reads by UMI, and MiTCR was used to assemble and quantify clonotypes. To remove erroneous sequences, TCR cDNA sequences were retained only when supported by two or more reads. The tcR package was used for downstream repertoire analysis, and clonotypes were matched across fractions by CDR3 nucleotide sequence plus V segment. Antigen specificity was annotated against VDJdb with VDJmatch, allowing one amino acid substitution in CDR3. Following TCRdb reprocessing, every CDR3 protein sequence forms one entry, and DNA is not provided. The V and J calls follow TCRdb's processing rather than the paper's. The sample table gives some 440,000 distinct CDR3 sequences. 1.4% of the sample rests with the top ten.

This receptor chain uses TRBV7-8 and TRBJ2-2; TCRdb gives TRBD1 as the D gene, but with no DNA this cannot be confirmed. The sample was blood T cells: a sorted CD56 or NKG2C T cell subset, CD4+ or CD8+ T cells, or bulk PBMC T cells (not recorded which). This TCR was recovered from a woman between 50 and 59 years old in good health. Donor details come from another sample of the same person, matched by shared clones. The CDR3 protein: CASNDYVVPRAGELFF.